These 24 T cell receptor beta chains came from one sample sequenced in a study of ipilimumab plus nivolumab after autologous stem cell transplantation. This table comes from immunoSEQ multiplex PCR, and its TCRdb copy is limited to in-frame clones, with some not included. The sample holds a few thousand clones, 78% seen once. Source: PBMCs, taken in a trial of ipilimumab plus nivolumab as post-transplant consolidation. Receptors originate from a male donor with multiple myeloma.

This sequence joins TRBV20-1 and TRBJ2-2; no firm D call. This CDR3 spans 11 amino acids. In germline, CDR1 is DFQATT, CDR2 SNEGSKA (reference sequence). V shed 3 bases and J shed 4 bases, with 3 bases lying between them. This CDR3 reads CSASGTGELFF. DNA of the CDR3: TGCAGTGCTAGCGGCACCGGGGAGCTGTTTTTT.

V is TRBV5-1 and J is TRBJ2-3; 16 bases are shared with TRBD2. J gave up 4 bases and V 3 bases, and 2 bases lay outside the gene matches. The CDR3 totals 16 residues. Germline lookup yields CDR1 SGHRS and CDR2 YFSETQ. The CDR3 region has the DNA TGCGCCAGCAGCTCGGGACTAGCGGGAGGGCCAGATACGCAGTATTTT. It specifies CASSSGLAGGPDTQYF.

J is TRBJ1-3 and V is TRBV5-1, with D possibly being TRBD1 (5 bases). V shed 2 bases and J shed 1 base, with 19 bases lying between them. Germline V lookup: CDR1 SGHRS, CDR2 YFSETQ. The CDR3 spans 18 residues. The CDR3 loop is CASSFTGVSISSGNTIYF. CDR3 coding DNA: TGCGCCAGCAGCTTTACAGGAGTTTCTATCTCTTCTGGAAACACCATATATTTT.

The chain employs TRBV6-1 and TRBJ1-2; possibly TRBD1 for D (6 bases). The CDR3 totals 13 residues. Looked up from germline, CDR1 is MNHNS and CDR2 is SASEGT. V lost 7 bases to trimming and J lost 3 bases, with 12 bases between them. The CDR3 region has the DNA TGTGCCAGCACCCGGACAGCATACTATGGCTACACCTTC. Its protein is CASTRTAYYGYTF.

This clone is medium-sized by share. Here the CDR3 DNA reads TGTGCCAGCAGCCAAGATCCGGGAGCTAGCACAGATACGCAGTATTTT. It is translated as CASSQDPGASTDTQYF. This chain joins TRBV4-2 and TRBJ2-3; D possibly corresponds to TRBD2 (6 bases). The germline V gene encodes CDR1 LGHNA and CDR2 YNFKEQ. Trimming removed 0 bases at V and 0 bases at J, with 10 bases between. The CDR3 extends over 16 amino acids.

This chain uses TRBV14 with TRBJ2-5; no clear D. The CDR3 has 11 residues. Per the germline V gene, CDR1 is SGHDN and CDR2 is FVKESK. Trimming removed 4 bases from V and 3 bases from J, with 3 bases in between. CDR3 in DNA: TGTGCCAGCAGCCTAAAAGAGACCCAGTACTTC. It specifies CASSLKETQYF.

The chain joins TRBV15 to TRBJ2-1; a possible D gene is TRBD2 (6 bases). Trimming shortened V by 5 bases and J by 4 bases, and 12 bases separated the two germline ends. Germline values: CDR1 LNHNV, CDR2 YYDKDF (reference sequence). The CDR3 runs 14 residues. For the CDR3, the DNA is TGTGCCACCAGCGGCCGGGAGTGGTACAATGAGCAGTTCTTC. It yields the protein CATSGREWYNEQFF.

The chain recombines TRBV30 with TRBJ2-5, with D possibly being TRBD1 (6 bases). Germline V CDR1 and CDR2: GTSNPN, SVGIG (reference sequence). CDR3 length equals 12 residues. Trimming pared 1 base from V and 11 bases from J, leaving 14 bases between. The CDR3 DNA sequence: TGTGCCTGGAGTGAACAGGGCAGGGAGCAGTACTTC. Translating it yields CAWSEQGREQYF. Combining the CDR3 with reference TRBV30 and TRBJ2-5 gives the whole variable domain SQTIHQWPATLVQPVGSPLSLECTVEGTSNPNLYWYRQAAGRGLQLLFYSVGIGQISSEVPQNLSASRPQDRQFILSSKKLLLSDSGFYLCAWSEQGREQYFGPGTRLLVL.

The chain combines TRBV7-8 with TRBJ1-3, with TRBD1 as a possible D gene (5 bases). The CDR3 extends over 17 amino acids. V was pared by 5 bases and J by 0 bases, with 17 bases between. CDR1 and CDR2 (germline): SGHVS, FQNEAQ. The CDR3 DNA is TGTGCCAGCAGCCTCATTGCAGGCGGGACCTCTGGAAACACCATATATTTT. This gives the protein CASSLIAGGTSGNTIYF.

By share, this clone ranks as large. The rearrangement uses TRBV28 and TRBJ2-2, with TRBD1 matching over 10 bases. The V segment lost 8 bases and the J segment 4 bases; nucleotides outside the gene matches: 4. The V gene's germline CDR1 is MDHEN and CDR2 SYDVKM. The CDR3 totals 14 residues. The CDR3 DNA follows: TGTGCCAGCGAGACAGGGGGCGGCACCGGGGAGCTGTTTTTT. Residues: CASETGGGTGELFF.

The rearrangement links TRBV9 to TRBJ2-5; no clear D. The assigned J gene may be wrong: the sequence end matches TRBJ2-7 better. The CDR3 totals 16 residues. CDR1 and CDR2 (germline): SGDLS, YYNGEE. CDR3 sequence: CASSVGSRQVPYEQYF. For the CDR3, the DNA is TGTGCCAGCAGCGTAGGATCGAGACAAGTTCCCTACGAGCAGTACTTC.

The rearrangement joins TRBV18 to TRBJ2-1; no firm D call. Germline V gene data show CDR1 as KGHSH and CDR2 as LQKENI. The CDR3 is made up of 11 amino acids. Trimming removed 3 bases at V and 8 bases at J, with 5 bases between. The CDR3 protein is CASSPDDEQFF. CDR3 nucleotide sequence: TGTGCCAGCTCACCTGACGATGAGCAGTTCTTC.

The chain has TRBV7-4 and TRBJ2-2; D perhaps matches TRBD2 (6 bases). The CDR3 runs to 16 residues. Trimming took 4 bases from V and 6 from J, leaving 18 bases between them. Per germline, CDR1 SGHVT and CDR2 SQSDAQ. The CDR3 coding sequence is TGTGCCAGCAGCTGGGGTCCGGGAGAGGGCTCCGGGGAGCTGTTTTTT. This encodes CASSWGPGEGSGELFF.

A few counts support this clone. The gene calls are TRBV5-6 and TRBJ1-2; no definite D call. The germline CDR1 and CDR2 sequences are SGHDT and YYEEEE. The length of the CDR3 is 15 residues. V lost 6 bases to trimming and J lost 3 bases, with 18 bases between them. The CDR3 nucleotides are TGTGCCAGCACCAACTTCGACCGCGCGGACTATGGCTACACCTTC. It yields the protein CASTNFDRADYGYTF.

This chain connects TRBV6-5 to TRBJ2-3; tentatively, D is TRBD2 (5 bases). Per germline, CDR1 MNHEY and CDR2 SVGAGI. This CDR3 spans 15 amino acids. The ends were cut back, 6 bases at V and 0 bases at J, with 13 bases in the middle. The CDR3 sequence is CASSPGLASTDTQYF. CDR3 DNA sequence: TGTGCCAGCAGCCCGGGGTTGGCTAGCACAGATACGCAGTATTTT.

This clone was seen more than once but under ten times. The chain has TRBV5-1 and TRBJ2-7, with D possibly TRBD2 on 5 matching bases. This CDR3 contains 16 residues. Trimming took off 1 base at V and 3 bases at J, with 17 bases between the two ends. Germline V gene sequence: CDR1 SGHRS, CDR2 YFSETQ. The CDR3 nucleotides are TGCGCCAGCAGCTTGACCGGGAACGTACGGGACTACGAGCAGTACTTC. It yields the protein CASSLTGNVRDYEQYF.

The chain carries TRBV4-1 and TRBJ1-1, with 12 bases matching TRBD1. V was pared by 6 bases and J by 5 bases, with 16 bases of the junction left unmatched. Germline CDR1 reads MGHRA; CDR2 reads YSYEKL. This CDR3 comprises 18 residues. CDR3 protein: CASSTSGGQGALGTEAFF. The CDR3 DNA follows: TGCGCCAGCAGTACCAGTGGGGGACAGGGGGCGTTGGGAACTGAAGCTTTCTTT.

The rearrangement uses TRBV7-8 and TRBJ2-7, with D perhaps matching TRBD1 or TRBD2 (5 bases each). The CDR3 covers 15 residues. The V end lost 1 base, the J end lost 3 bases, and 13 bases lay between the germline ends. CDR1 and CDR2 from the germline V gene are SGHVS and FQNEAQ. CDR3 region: CASSLGGTCGYEQYF. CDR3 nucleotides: TGTGCCAGCAGCTTAGGAGGGACCTGCGGCTACGAGCAGTACTTC.

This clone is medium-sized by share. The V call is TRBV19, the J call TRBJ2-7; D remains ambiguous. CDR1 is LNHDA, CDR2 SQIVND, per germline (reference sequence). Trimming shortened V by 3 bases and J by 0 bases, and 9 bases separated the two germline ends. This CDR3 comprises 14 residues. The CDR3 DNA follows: TGTGCCAGTAGTATTACAGTGAGCTCCTACGAGCAGTACTTC. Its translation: CASSITVSSYEQYF.

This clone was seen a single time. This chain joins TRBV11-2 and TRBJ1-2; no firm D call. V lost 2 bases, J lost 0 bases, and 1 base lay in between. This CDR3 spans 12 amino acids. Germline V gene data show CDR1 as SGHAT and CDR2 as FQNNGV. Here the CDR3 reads CASSLTNYGYTF. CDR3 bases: TGTGCCAGCAGCTTAACTAACTATGGCTACACCTTC.

The CDR3 DNA is TGTGCCAGCAGCCAAAGAGGGGGGTTATCCGGAAACACCATATATTTT. It yields the protein CASSQRGGLSGNTIYF. The chain employs TRBV9 and TRBJ1-3; TRBD1 is a possible D gene (6 bases). The CDR3 length is 16 residues. Trimming pared 4 bases from V and 4 bases from J, leaving 18 bases between. CDR1 is SGDLS and CDR2 is YYNGEE in the germline V gene.

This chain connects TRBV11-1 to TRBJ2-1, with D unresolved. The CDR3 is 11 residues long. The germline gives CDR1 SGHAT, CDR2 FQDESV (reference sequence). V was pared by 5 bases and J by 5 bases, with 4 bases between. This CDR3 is CASSLDNEQFF. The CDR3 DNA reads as TGTGCCAGCAGCCTCGACAATGAGCAGTTCTTC. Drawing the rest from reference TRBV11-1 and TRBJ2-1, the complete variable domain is EAEVAQSPRYKITEKSQAVAFWCDPISGHATLYWYRQILGQGPELLVQFQDESVVDDSQLPKDRFSAERLKGVDSTLKIQPAELGDSAMYLCASSLDNEQFFGPGTRLTVL.

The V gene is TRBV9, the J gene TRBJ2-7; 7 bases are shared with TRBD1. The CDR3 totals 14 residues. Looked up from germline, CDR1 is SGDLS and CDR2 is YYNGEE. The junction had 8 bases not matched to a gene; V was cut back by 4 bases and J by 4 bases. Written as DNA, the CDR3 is TGTGCCAGCAGCCGGGGACAGATCCCTTACGAGCAGTACTTC. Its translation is CASSRGQIPYEQYF.

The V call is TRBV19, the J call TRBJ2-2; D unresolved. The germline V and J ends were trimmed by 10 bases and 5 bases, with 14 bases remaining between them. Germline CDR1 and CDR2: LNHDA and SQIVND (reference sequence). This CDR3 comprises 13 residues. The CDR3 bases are TGTGCCACACCGGCCACATCAACCGGGGAGCTGTTTTTT. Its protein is CATPATSTGELFF.